This T cell receptor beta chain emerged from a study of Ad26.COV2.S vaccination and SARS-CoV-2 variants. As for the study in general: Intramuscularly, Ad26.COV2.S was given either once or twice, 56 days apart.

Treatment indicated: around 19 received Ad26.COV2.S at low or high dose, single or two shots; about 5 received placebo; per-sample allocation not given. Sampling was performed 63 days after the first vaccine or placebo injection. Repertoires were generated with immunoSEQ multiplex PCR, while TCRdb's copy carries only in-frame clones and drops some. The sample shows 400,000 to 450,000 clones, 75% to 95% of them seen only once. Trimming left V 0 bases short and J 1 base short, with 6 bases between. This CDR3 has 14 amino acids. The germline V gene has CDR1 SEHNR and CDR2 FQNEAQ (reference sequence). The sequence derives from a person aged 18-60 years who received the Ad26.COV2.S COVID-19 vaccine or a placebo. Sequenced here: peripheral blood, sampled in a trial of Ad26.COV2.S vaccine versus placebo. V gene TRBV7-9 combines with J gene TRBJ1-1; tentative D call: TRBD1 (5 bases). The CDR3 region has the DNA TGTGCCAGCAGCTTAGCGCAGGGGAACACTGAAGCTTTCTTT. Translating gives CASSLAQGNTEAFF.